A single sample is the source of the 26 T cell receptor beta chains below, sequenced in a study of T cell responses to AZD1222 COVID-19 vaccine. TCRdb's table, derived via immunoSEQ multiplex PCR, lists solely in-frame clones and lacks some. Here the sample spans over 85,000 clones, roughly 92% being singletons. The sequences come from peripheral blood, collected on day 0 of AZD1222 vaccination. These receptors were obtained from an adult in good health.

The V call is TRBV30, the J call TRBJ2-5; TRBD2 agrees at 8 bases. Germline V gene lookup returns CDR1 GTSNPN and CDR2 SVGIG (reference sequence). CDR3 length: 16 residues. V shed 2 bases and J 5 bases; nucleotides not matched to a gene: 13. In DNA form, the CDR3 reads TGTGCCTGGAGTACCCGTGGTAGCGGGGTTCCGGAGACCCAGTACTTC. This codes for CAWSTRGSGVPETQYF.

The CDR3 spells CASSTGFNYGYTF. In DNA, the CDR3 is TGTGCCAGCAGCACGGGGTTCAACTATGGCTACACCTTC. The chain employs TRBV3-1 (or the pseudogene TRBV3-2) and TRBJ1-2; D remains ambiguous. The germline V gene encodes CDR1 LGHDT and CDR2 YNNKEL (reference sequence). Between the trimmed V and J ends, which lost 5 bases and 2 bases, there was a span of 9 bases. CDR3 length: 13 residues.

This clone was counted only a few times. The rearrangement uses TRBV5-4 and TRBJ2-6; 7 bases match TRBD1. From germline, CDR1 is SGHNT and CDR2 YYREEE (reference sequence). V dropped 4 bases and J dropped 1; count of bases not matched to a gene: 8. The CDR3 has 17 residues. In DNA form, the CDR3 reads TGTGCCAGCAGCCCGACAGGGTCAGAATCTGGGGCCAACGTCCTGACTTTC. This gives the protein CASSPTGSESGANVLTF.

This clone was observed once. The chain employs TRBV4-1 and TRBJ1-5; 7 bases are a match to TRBD1. After removal of 0 bases from V and 6 bases from J, the junction contained 5 bases not matched to a gene. This CDR3 comprises 15 residues. Germline V lookup: CDR1 MGHRA, CDR2 YSYEKL. As DNA, the CDR3 is TGCGCCAGCAGCCAAGATCGTCCAGGGGGTCAGCCCCAGCATTTT. It is translated as CASSQDRPGGQPQHF.

The V gene is TRBV9, the J gene TRBJ1-1; the D gene is possibly TRBD1 (5 bases). From germline, CDR1 is SGDLS and CDR2 YYNGEE. The CDR3 contains 13 residues. Between the trimmed V and J ends, which lost 4 bases and 8 bases, there was a span of 15 bases. The CDR3 DNA is TGTGCCAGCAGCTCGGGGGTAGGCAGGGAAGCTTTCTTT. Its translation: CASSSGVGREAFF.

The CDR3 here is CASSSTSGTLGDTIYF. The CDR3 nucleotides are TGTGCCAGCAGTTCCACTTCCGGGACGCTGGGGGACACCATATATTTT. The chain uses TRBV25-1 and TRBJ1-3; the D gene is possibly TRBD1 (5 bases). Per the germline V gene, CDR1 is MGHDK and CDR2 is SYGVNS. The CDR3 loop spans 16 amino acids. Trimming cost V 5 bases and J 8 bases, with 22 bases left between them.

A remark on this clone: This CDR3 is also generated by other DNA sequences in the sample. The V gene is TRBV27, the J gene TRBJ2-7; D is unclear. V lost 3 bases and J 3 bases, leaving 3 bases between the germline ends. The CDR3 spans 11 residues. Germline values: CDR1 MNHEY, CDR2 SMNVEV (reference sequence). CDR3 residues: CASSFGYEQYF. The CDR3 nucleotides are TGTGCCAGCAGTTTTGGCTACGAGCAGTACTTC.

CDR3 protein: CASSQDLTAGGNTDTQYF. Written as DNA, the CDR3 is TGTGCCAGCAGCCAAGATCTGACAGCGGGAGGGAACACAGATACGCAGTATTTT. The chain uses TRBV4-2 and TRBJ2-3; 10 bases line up with TRBD2. This CDR3 contains 18 residues. CDR1 and CDR2 (germline): LGHNA, YNFKEQ. With V trimmed by 0 bases and J by 2 bases, 8 bases remained unmatched.

The gene calls are TRBV5-5 and TRBJ2-6; possible D gene TRBD1, 6 bases. Germline V gene data show CDR1 as SGHKS and CDR2 as YYEKEE (reference sequence). The V end lost 2 bases, the J end lost 2 bases, and 17 bases lay between the germline ends. This CDR3 is 18 amino acids long. The CDR3 protein is CASSFYPGASTGANVLTF. In nucleotides, the CDR3 is TGTGCCAGCAGCTTTTACCCAGGGGCTTCTACTGGGGCCAACGTCCTGACTTTC.

V and J are TRBV12-3 or TRBV12-4 and TRBJ2-5; either TRBD1 or TRBD2 may supply D (5 bases each). Between the trimmed V and J ends, which lost 4 bases and 4 bases, there was a span of 10 bases. The CDR3 length is 13 residues. The CDR3 here is CASSSGSAETQYF. Written as DNA, the CDR3 is TGTGCCAGCAGTTCAGGGAGTGCAGAGACCCAGTACTTC.

This sequence joins TRBV18 and TRBJ1-6; 8 bases are shared with TRBD1. CDR1 KGHSH and CDR2 LQKENI come from the germline V gene. This CDR3 region has 17 residues. The junction had 7 bases not matched to a gene; V was cut back by 5 bases and J by 1 base. The CDR3 DNA sequence: TGTGCCAGCTCAGTGTTCACAGGGGGATCCTATAATTCACCCCTCCACTTT. Translated: CASSVFTGGSYNSPLHF.

In nucleotides, the CDR3 is TGTGCCAGTAGTATCGGGGGGTCGACGGGGGAGCAGTACTTC. This gives the protein CASSIGGSTGEQYF. This sequence joins TRBV19 and TRBJ2-7, with TRBD2 identical over 7 bases. Germline V gives CDR1 LNHDA, CDR2 SQIVND (reference sequence). Trimming removed 3 bases from V and 7 bases from J; junction bases left unmatched: 9. CDR3 length equals 14 residues.

This chain joins TRBV7-3 and TRBJ2-1, with D possibly TRBD2 on 6 matching bases. V lost 2 bases and J 5 bases, leaving 13 bases between the germline ends. CDR1 is SGHTA and CDR2 is FQGTGA in the germline V gene. The length of the CDR3 is 15 residues. CDR3 loop: CASSLDAGKNNEQFF. In DNA form, the CDR3 reads TGTGCCAGCAGCTTAGATGCGGGAAAGAACAATGAGCAGTTCTTC.

The V call is TRBV19, the J call TRBJ1-5; 10 nucleotides match TRBD1. CDR1 and CDR2 from the germline V gene are LNHDA and SQIVND (reference sequence). V shed 6 bases, J shed 1 base, and the junction held 3 bases outside the gene matches. The CDR3 is made up of 15 amino acids. The CDR3 loop is CASSGGQGSNQPQHF. The CDR3, as DNA: TGTGCCAGTAGCGGGGGACAGGGGAGCAATCAGCCCCAGCATTTT.

On this clone itself: Other DNA variants within this sample encode the same CDR3. This CDR3 is CASSGSRNQPQHF. CDR3 sequence (DNA): TGCGCCAGCTCCGGGAGCAGGAATCAGCCCCAGCATTTT. This chain uses TRBV10-2 with TRBJ1-5; D unclear. The CDR3 spans 13 residues. V gave up 8 bases and J gave up 4 bases, with 12 bases separating them. Germline V gene lookup returns CDR1 WSHSY and CDR2 SAAADI.

This chain uses TRBV19 with TRBJ1-1; D unresolved. The CDR3 runs 12 residues. Germline V gene sequence: CDR1 LNHDA, CDR2 SQIVND (reference sequence). Trimming took off 6 bases at V and 7 bases at J, with 12 bases between the two ends. The CDR3: CASRYGTGEAFF. CDR3 nucleotide sequence: TGTGCCAGTAGATATGGTACGGGTGAAGCTTTCTTT.

The chain couples TRBV4-1 to TRBJ1-1; TRBD1 agrees at 9 bases. In germline, CDR1 is MGHRA, CDR2 YSYEKL. This CDR3 spans 18 amino acids. V was pared by 0 bases and J by 0 bases, with 8 bases of the junction left unmatched. CDR3 DNA: TGCGCCAGCAGCCAAGAATCGGACAGGGGAAGGGTGAACACTGAAGCTTTCTTT. Translated: CASSQESDRGRVNTEAFF.

J is TRBJ2-4 and V is TRBV28; the match to TRBD1 covers 9 bases. The CDR3 has 13 residues. Germline assignment: CDR1 MDHEN and CDR2 SYDVKM. The V and J ends lost 4 bases and 15 bases, in that order; junction bases with no gene match: 10. CDR3 in DNA: TGTGCCAGCAGTTCACCTAGGGACAGGGTAGGGTACTTC. Its protein product is CASSSPRDRVGYF.

The chain uses TRBV2 and TRBJ1-2, with 7 bases identical to TRBD1. After removal of 4 bases from V and 4 bases from J, the junction contained 6 bases not matched to a gene. The CDR3 contains 14 residues. Germline values: CDR1 SNHLY, CDR2 FYNNEI. The CDR3 DNA reads as TGTGCCAGCAGTGGGGAGGGGGCCGGCTATGGCTACACCTTC. It encodes CASSGEGAGYGYTF.

This clone has only one observation. The chain joins TRBV4-1 to TRBJ1-2; 8 bases match TRBD1. V gave up 0 bases and J gave up 5 bases; unmatched junction bases: 8. There are 16 residues in the CDR3. Germline V gene lookup returns CDR1 MGHRA and CDR2 YSYEKL. The CDR3 DNA reads TGCGCCAGCAGCCAAGACCCAGGGGGCAGGGGGTATGGCTACACCTTC. Protein sequence: CASSQDPGGRGYGYTF.

This clone was counted a few times. This sequence joins TRBV15 and TRBJ1-4; no firm D call. The CDR3 loop spans 14 amino acids. CDR1 and CDR2 (germline): LNHNV, YYDKDF (reference sequence). The V and J ends lost 3 bases and 5 bases respectively, with 10 bases between them. In DNA form, the CDR3 reads TGTGCCACCAGCAGCTCGGACGAGAATGAAAAACTGTTTTTT. This encodes CATSSSDENEKLFF.

The chain uses TRBV15 and TRBJ2-2, with D tentatively TRBD1 (5 bases). The V gene lost 1 base and the J gene lost 6 bases, with 12 bases spanning the gap. This CDR3 is built from 15 residues. CDR1 is LNHNV and CDR2 is YYDKDF in the germline V gene (reference sequence). The CDR3 nucleotides are TGTGCCACCAGCAGAGGCAGGGATACGGCCGGGGAGCTGTTTTTT. Protein sequence: CATSRGRDTAGELFF.

This CDR3 reads CASSYSYGQPFYTDTQYF. The CDR3 DNA reads TGTGCCAGCAGTTACTCCTACGGACAGCCCTTTTACACAGATACGCAGTATTTT. The V and J genes are TRBV6-2 or TRBV6-3 and TRBJ2-3; the D gene is possibly TRBD1 (6 bases). The CDR3 loop spans 18 amino acids. V was trimmed by 0 bases and J by 2 bases, leaving 18 bases between them. Germline lookup yields CDR1 MNHEY and CDR2 SVGEGT.

The chain employs TRBV3-1 (or the pseudogene TRBV3-2) and TRBJ1-1; unclear D gene. Germline V gives CDR1 LGHDT, CDR2 YNNKEL (reference sequence). The CDR3 totals 15 residues. Trimming removed 1 base at V and 0 bases at J, with 9 bases between. DNA for the CDR3: TGTGCCAGCAGCCAAGGAGACTATATGAACACTGAAGCTTTCTTT. Protein: CASSQGDYMNTEAFF.

The chain joins TRBV19 to TRBJ1-1; no definite D call. The CDR3 consists of 13 residues. Germline values: CDR1 LNHDA, CDR2 SQIVND (reference sequence). Trimming took off 1 base at V and 1 base at J, with 4 bases between the two ends. CDR3 protein: CASSIGQNTEAFF. The CDR3, as DNA: TGTGCCAGTAGTATAGGGCAGAACACTGAAGCTTTCTTT.

The V and J genes are TRBV30 and TRBJ2-7, with D perhaps matching TRBD1 or TRBD2 (5 bases each). The V and J ends lost 0 bases and 5 bases respectively, with 14 bases between them. CDR3 size: 14 residues. Per the germline V gene, CDR1 is GTSNPN and CDR2 is SVGIG (reference sequence). The CDR3 DNA is TGTGCCTGGAGTGTAAGGCAGGGAGTCCACGAGCAGTACTTC. It is translated as CAWSVRQGVHEQYF.